A selection of T cell receptor beta chains follows, all from one sample in a study of blood T cell repertoires in COVID-19. The method was immunoSEQ multiplex PCR; TCRdb's version includes in-frame clones alone and lacks a portion of them. The data show roughly 200,000 clones, around 86% seen once. The sample was peripheral blood. These receptors all come from a middle-aged man with active or convalescent COVID-19. The CDR3 runs from the conserved cysteine through the conserved F or W. D genes are given only for firm matches. Clone size is not always given. Where it is, it says once, few, many or a class for expanded clones.

TRBJ1-5,TRBV5-4,-,-,TGTGCCAGCAGCTCCCAGGGGAGCAATCAGCCCCAGCATTTT,CASSSQGSNQPQHF
TRBJ1-5,TRBV4-1,-,-,TGCGCCAGCAGCCAAGACTCGTACGGGGAAAGCGCGCAGCCCCAGCATTTT,CASSQDSYGESAQPQHF
TRBJ1-5,TRBV30,-,-,TGTGCCTGGGAACAGGGACCCAATCAGCCCCAGCATTTT,CAWEQGPNQPQHF
TRBJ1-4,TRBV4-1,-,-,TGCGCCAGCAGCCAAGTACAGGCTTACAATGAAAAACTGTTTTTT,CASSQVQAYNEKLFF
TRBJ2-5,TRBV5-6,-,TRBD1,TGTGCCAGCAGAACGACAGGGGGGCAAGAGACCCAGTACTTC,CASRTTGGQETQYF
TRBJ1-6,TRBV3-1/TRBV3-2,once,TRBD1,TGTGCCAGCAGCCAAACAGGGGGCGCCAATAATTCACCCCTCCACTTT,CASSQTGGANNSPLHF
TRBJ2-3,TRBV7-3,-,TRBD1,TGTGCCAGCAGCGGCATGACAGGGGATACGCAGTATTTT,CASSGMTGDTQYF
TRBJ1-5,TRBV11-2,-,TRBD1,TGTGCCAGCAGCTTAAGGACAGGGAGGGACCAGCCCCAGCATTTT,CASSLRTGRDQPQHF
TRBJ2-1,TRBV7-3,-,-,TGTGCCAGCAGCTTAAATAACTATGAGCAGTTCTTC,CASSLNNYEQFF
TRBJ1-2,TRBV7-2,-,TRBD1,TGTGCCAGCAGCCCAGGGACAGGTTTGGATGGCTACACCTTC,CASSPGTGLDGYTF
TRBJ2-3,TRBV29-1,-,-,TGCAGCGTTCTCAAAGGGGCTAGCACAGATACGCAGTATTTT,CSVLKGASTDTQYF
TRBJ2-7,TRBV13,-,-,TGTGCCAGCAGCTTAGGCCCGCCCAGGGCAACTTTCCTCTACGAGCAGTACTTC,CASSLGPPRATFLYEQYF
TRBJ2-7,TRBV3-1/TRBV3-2,-,TRBD1,TGTGCCAGCAGTAGGGACAGGGGGCTGAACGAGCAGTACTTC,CASSRDRGLNEQYF
TRBJ1-4,TRBV7-3,-,-,TGTGCCAGCAGCTCTGGACACCCTAGGAGTGAAAAACTGTTTTTT,CASSSGHPRSEKLFF
TRBJ1-2,TRBV30,-,TRBD1,TGTGCCTGGAGTGCCGACAGGGGTCTTTATGGCTACACCTTC,CAWSADRGLYGYTF
TRBJ2-1,TRBV3-1/TRBV3-2,-,TRBD2,TGTGCCAGCAGCCCCTCGGGGGGGGAGCAGTTCTTC,CASSPSGGEQFF
TRBJ1-3,TRBV29-1,-,-,TGCAGCGTTGATCTACTCTCTGGAAACACCATATATTTT,CSVDLLSGNTIYF
TRBJ2-5,TRBV28,-,-,TGTGCCAGCAAAGGACAATCAGAGACCCAGTACTTC,CASKGQSETQYF
TRBJ2-5,TRBV4-1,-,-,TGCGCCAGCAGCCACCCCCGGGACAATCCCCCACAAGAGACCCAGTACTTC,CASSHPRDNPPQETQYF
TRBJ1-1,TRBV4-1,-,-,TGCGCCAGCAGCCCCTATAACCCTCGACGGGACACTGAAGCTTTCTTT,CASSPYNPRRDTEAFF
TRBJ1-5,TRBV19,-,-,TGTGCCAGCGCTAGGTCTGACCTTCAGGGGATCCGGCGGCAGAGCAATCAGCCCCAGCATTTT,CASARSDLQGIRRQSNQPQHF
TRBJ1-2,TRBV7-8,-,-,TGTGCCAGCAGCTTAAATGCGGGGGGCCATGGCTACACCTTC,CASSLNAGGHGYTF
TRBJ1-5,TRBV6-6,-,-,TGTGCCAGCAGTCGATTCCGGGGCACAACGAAGAGGGACTATAGCAATCAGCCCCAGCATTTT,CASSRFRGTTKRDYSNQPQHF
TRBJ1-1,TRBV18,-,-,TGTGCCAGCTCACCCGCGCGGGGTGGAGTGGCTGAAGCTTTCTTT,CASSPARGGVAEAFF
TRBJ2-7,TRBV29-1,-,-,TGCAGCGTTAAAGGGACGGACAGCTACGAGCAGTACTTC,CSVKGTDSYEQYF
TRBJ2-1,TRBV24-1,-,TRBD1,TGTGCCACCAGTGATTTGAGGGGACAGGGAAGGGGGGATGAGCAGTTCTTC,CATSDLRGQGRGDEQFF
TRBJ1-6,TRBV7-3,few,TRBD1,TGTGCCAGCAGCCCCGGGACAGCTCCAAATTCACCCCTCCACTTT,CASSPGTAPNSPLHF
TRBJ2-1,TRBV3-1/TRBV3-2,-,-,TGTGCCAGCAGCAATCCGGGGGGCAGCCCCAATGAGCAGTTCTTC,CASSNPGGSPNEQFF
TRBJ2-2,TRBV27,-,-,TGTGCCAGCAGTTCCGGACAGTACACCGGGGAGCTGTTTTTT,CASSSGQYTGELFF
TRBJ2-3,TRBV5-1,-,TRBD2,TGCGCCAGCAGCTTGCTAGCGGGGGCCGCAGATACGCAGTATTTT,CASSLLAGAADTQYF
TRBJ1-4,TRBV12-2,-,-,TGTGCAAGTCGCTTAGCCATTTCCGACAGGGGGGGAGAAAAACTGTTTTTT,CASRLAISDRGGEKLFF
TRBJ1-2,TRBV28,-,TRBD1,TGTGCCAGCAGTTTCTCCGGACAGGGAAGAAGTGGCTACACCTTC,CASSFSGQGRSGYTF
TRBJ2-1,TRBV5-1,-,-,TGCGCCAGCAGCTTGGTCGGGGAGGGGGGCAATGAGCAGTTCTTC,CASSLVGEGGNEQFF
TRBJ1-2,TRBV5-8,-,-,TGTGCCAGCAGCTTGGTGAGGGAGGAAAGCTATGGCTACACCTTC,CASSLVREESYGYTF
TRBJ2-3,TRBV7-6,once,-,TGTGCCAGCAGCTTAGCCCACGGGAGCACAGATACGCAGTATTTT,CASSLAHGSTDTQYF
TRBJ2-7,TRBV9,-,TRBD2,TGTGCCAGCAGCGTAGGGGCAGCGGGGGACCCCCGCTACGAGCAGTACTTC,CASSVGAAGDPRYEQYF
TRBJ1-2,TRBV14,-,TRBD1,TGTGCCAGCAGCCAAGGAGGGGGACAGTCCTATGGCTACACCTTC,CASSQGGGQSYGYTF
TRBJ1-2,TRBV4-2,once,TRBD1,TGTGCCAGCAGCCAACCACAGGGGGGTAATGGCTACACCTTC,CASSQPQGGNGYTF
TRBJ1-2,TRBV19,-,-,TGTGCCAGTAGTTTTCTTGGGGAGTATGGCTACACCTTC,CASSFLGEYGYTF
TRBJ2-1,TRBV14,few,TRBD2,TGTGCCAGCAGCCAAGCAGCGGGGTCTTGGAATGAGCAGTTCTTC,CASSQAAGSWNEQFF
TRBJ2-5,TRBV11-3,-,-,TGTGCCAGCAGCCACAAGTGGGCATTAAAAGAGACCCAGTACTTC,CASSHKWALKETQYF
TRBJ1-2,TRBV24-1,once,-,TGTGCCACCAGTGACCTAAAGGGCTACACCTTC,CATSDLKGYTF
TRBJ2-3,TRBV28,-,-,TGTGCCAGCAGGTCGAAAGAGGGGGGGGGCACAGATACGCAGTATTTT,CASRSKEGGGTDTQYF
TRBJ2-6,TRBV18,-,-,TGTGCCAGCTCACCACCGGACAGCCTTGCTGGGGCCAACGTCCTGACTTTC,CASSPPDSLAGANVLTF
TRBJ1-2,TRBV10-2,-,-,TGCGCCAGCGCCCGCGGGGGGATCGACTATGGCTACACCTTC,CASARGGIDYGYTF
TRBJ1-5,TRBV30,-,TRBD1,TGTGCCTGGAGGGGACAGGGAGGGCAGCCCCAGCATTTT,CAWRGQGGQPQHF
TRBJ2-1,TRBV24-1,-,TRBD1,TGTGCCACCAGTGATGTGACAGGGGTAGACAATGAGCAGTTCTTC,CATSDVTGVDNEQFF